A single sample gave rise to the 14 T cell receptor beta chains below, sequenced in a study of T cells after yellow fever vaccination. From the 5' RACE reads, TCRdb called clonotypes with MiXCR, one entry per CDR3 protein. The data hold some 300,000 distinct CDR3 sequences, with around 10% observed a single time. The sample was CD4+ T cells sorted from PBMCs, taken 45 days after the yellow fever booster vaccination. Every receptor here comes from a young man who received the YFV17D yellow fever vaccine.

The table lists this clonotype with many counts. This chain connects TRBV21-1 to TRBJ2-7; the table gives TRBD1 as D, unverified against the DNA. TRBV21-1 is a known pseudogene. CDR3 size: 18 residues. Written as DNA, the CDR3 is TGTGCCAGCAGCAACTACTTATCAGGGGCCTGGGTACCCTACGAGCAGTACGTC. This gives the protein CASSNYLSGAWVPYEQYV.

The sample holds a few counts of this clonotype. V usage is TRBV7-2 and J usage is TRBJ2-2; no reliable D call. V was trimmed by 8 bases and J by 2 bases, leaving 12 bases between them. Germline CDR1 is SGHTA and CDR2 is FQGNSA. The CDR3 runs 14 residues. The CDR3 spells CASLPEANTGELFF. The CDR3 DNA sequence: TGTGCCAGCTTACCGGAAGCAAACACCGGGGAGCTGTTTTTT. The full variable domain, with the rest looked up from reference TRBV7-2 and TRBJ2-2, is GAGVSQSPSNKVTEKGKDVELRCDPISGHTALYWYRQSLGQGLEFLIYFQGNSAPDKSGLPSDRFSAERTGGSVSTLTIQRTQQEDSAVYLCASLPEANTGELFFGEGSRLTVL.

This clonotype occurred many times. The V gene is TRBV5-1, the J gene TRBJ2-1; D is possibly TRBD1 or TRBD2 (5 bases each). Germline-derived CDR1 and CDR2 are SGHRS and YFSETQ. CDR3 length equals 15 residues. Trimming took off 6 bases at V and 6 bases at J, with 19 bases between the two ends. Here the CDR3 reads CASTLGTAWGNEQFF. The CDR3 DNA reads TGCGCCAGCACCCTGGGGACCGCTTGGGGCAATGAGCAGTTCTTC.

This clonotype was detected a few times. The chain recombines TRBV6-5 with TRBJ1-3; a possible D gene is TRBD1 (5 bases). This CDR3 has 16 residues. CDR1 and CDR2 from the germline V gene are MNHEY and SVGAGI. V dropped 6 bases and J dropped 5 bases, with 20 bases sitting between them. CDR3 sequence: CASSTWDRVGRNTIYF. CDR3 in DNA: TGTGCCAGCAGCACTTGGGACCGCGTCGGACGAAACACCATATATTTT.

In its sample, this clonotype was seen a few times. This sequence joins TRBV5-1 and TRBJ2-2; D gene unclear. Trimming pared 0 bases from V and 0 bases from J, leaving 24 bases between. CDR3 size: 21 residues. From germline, CDR1 is SGHRS and CDR2 YFSETQ. The CDR3 region is CASSLDLRLDRSAPNTGELFF. DNA for the CDR3: TGCGCCAGCAGCTTGGATCTCCGCTTGGATAGATCGGCCCCGAACACCGGGGAGCTGTTTTTT.

This chain uses TRBV6-2 or TRBV6-3 with TRBJ2-2; 10 bases map to TRBD1. The CDR3 length is 16 residues. V lost 6 bases, J lost 6 bases, and 10 bases stayed unmatched. Germline values: CDR1 MNHEY, CDR2 SVGEGT. Here the CDR3 reads CASRSHPGTGAGELFF. The CDR3 nucleotides are TGTGCCAGCAGGAGTCACCCCGGGACAGGGGCCGGGGAGCTGTTTTTT.

This clonotype was picked up a small number of times. The V gene is TRBV15, the J gene TRBJ2-6; D is undetermined. V was cut by 8 bases and J by 0 bases, with 8 bases left in between. The CDR3 loop spans 14 amino acids. CDR1 is LNHNV, CDR2 YYDKDF, per germline (reference sequence). The CDR3 DNA reads TGTGCCACCTCCATTTCCTCTGGGGCCAACGTCCTGACTTTC. The encoded protein is CATSISSGANVLTF.

This clonotype was seen ten or more times. The V and J genes are TRBV4-2 and TRBJ1-1; 9 positions match TRBD1. Germline CDR1 LGHNA, CDR2 YNFKEQ. Trimming took 4 bases from V and 5 from J; bases not matched to a gene: 8. This CDR3 comprises 15 residues. CDR3 protein: CASSRTGTGKTEAFF. In nucleotides, the CDR3 is TGTGCCAGCAGCCGGACCGGGACAGGGAAAACTGAAGCTTTCTTT.

The chain recombines TRBV4-2 with TRBJ1-4; 7 bases line up with TRBD1. J gave up 4 bases and V 1 base, and 6 bases lay outside the gene matches. This CDR3 contains 16 residues. The V gene's germline CDR1 is LGHNA and CDR2 YNFKEQ. The CDR3 coding sequence is TGTGCCAGCAGCCAAGTCCCCCGACAGGGTAATGAAAAACTGTTTTTT. Translated: CASSQVPRQGNEKLFF.

J is TRBJ2-7 and V is TRBV4-1, with D uncertain. Germline assignment: CDR1 MGHRA and CDR2 YSYEKL. V lost 0 bases to trimming and J lost 7 bases, with 13 bases between them. This CDR3 has 14 residues. CDR3 protein: CASSQDGPAREQYF. CDR3 in DNA: TGCGCCAGCAGCCAAGACGGGCCCGCGCGGGAGCAGTACTTC.

J is TRBJ1-3 and V is TRBV29-1; D is ambiguous. Germline values: CDR1 SQVTM, CDR2 ANQGSEA. V was trimmed by 1 base and J by 8 bases, leaving 12 bases between them. The CDR3 contains 13 residues. The CDR3 reads CSVEVSTDYTIYF. The CDR3 DNA sequence: TGCAGCGTTGAAGTCTCTACAGACTACACCATATATTTT.

There are many counts of this clonotype. The genes are TRBV29-1 and TRBJ1-4; D not certain. The germline CDR1 and CDR2 sequences are SQVTM and ANQGSEA. Trimming stripped 8 bases from V and 1 base from J, with 8 bases between. The CDR3 spans 12 residues. The CDR3 spells CSCMVTNEKLFF. The CDR3 DNA reads as TGCAGCTGTATGGTAACTAATGAAAAACTGTTTTTT.

The chain employs TRBV5-1 and TRBJ1-1, with 7 bases fitting TRBD1. V shed 5 bases and J 0 bases; nucleotides not matched to a gene: 1. Germline loops: CDR1 SGHRS, CDR2 YFSETQ. CDR3 length equals 13 residues. CDR3 DNA: TGCGCCAGCAGAGACAGGGTGAACACTGAAGCTTTCTTT. This translates into CASRDRVNTEAFF.

This clonotype was seen a handful of times. The chain has TRBV20-1 and TRBJ2-7; 7 nucleotides agree with TRBD1. The CDR3 loop spans 15 amino acids. Germline assignment: CDR1 DFQATT and CDR2 SNEGSKA (reference sequence). The junction had 7 bases not matched to a gene; V was cut back by 1 base and J by 1 base. CDR3 sequence reads: CSARAPQGLSYEQYF. DNA of the CDR3: TGCAGTGCTAGAGCACCACAGGGGTTGTCCTACGAGCAGTACTTC.